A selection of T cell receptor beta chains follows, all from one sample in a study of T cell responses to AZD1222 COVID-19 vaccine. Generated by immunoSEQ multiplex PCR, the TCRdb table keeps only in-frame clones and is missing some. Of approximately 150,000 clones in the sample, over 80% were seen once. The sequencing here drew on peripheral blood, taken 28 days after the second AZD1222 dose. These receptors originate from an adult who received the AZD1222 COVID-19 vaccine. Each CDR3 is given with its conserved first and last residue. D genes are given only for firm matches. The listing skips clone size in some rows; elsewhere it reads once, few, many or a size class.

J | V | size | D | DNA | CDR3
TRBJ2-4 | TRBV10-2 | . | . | TGCGCCAGCAGTGAGTCTGGCCCGGGACTCCTCCACTTC | CASSESGPGLLHF
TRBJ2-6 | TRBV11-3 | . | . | TGTGCCAGCAGCTTATTCGGGGGCCAGACGTCTGGGGCCAACGTCCTGACTTTC | CASSLFGGQTSGANVLTF
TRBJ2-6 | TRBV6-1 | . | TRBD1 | TGTGCCAGCAGTGAAGGTCCCCGAATCGACAGGGTCAGCTCTGGGGCCAACGTCCTGACTTTC | CASSEGPRIDRVSSGANVLTF
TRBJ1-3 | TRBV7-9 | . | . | TGTGCCAGCAGCACCATCCCAGGGGATCCTGGAAACACCATATATTTT | CASSTIPGDPGNTIYF
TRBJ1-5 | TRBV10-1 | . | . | TGCGCCAGCATTGGAGCAGATCAGCCCCAGCATTTT | CASIGADQPQHF
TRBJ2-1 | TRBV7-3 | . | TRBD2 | TGTGCCAGCAGCTTAATACTAGCGGGAGGTCTCAATGAGCAGTTCTTC | CASSLILAGGLNEQFF
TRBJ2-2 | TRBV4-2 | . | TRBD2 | TGTGCCAGCAGCCAAGCTAGCGGGGGGGCCGGGGAGCTGTTTTTT | CASSQASGGAGELFF
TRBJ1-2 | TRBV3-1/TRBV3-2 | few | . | TGTGCCAGCAGCCAAGATATCGGCACGAGGTATGGCTACACCTTC | CASSQDIGTRYGYTF
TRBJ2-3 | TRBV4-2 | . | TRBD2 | TGTGCCAGCAGCCAAGTTGTCGCGGGGGGCACAGATACGCAGTATTTT | CASSQVVAGGTDTQYF
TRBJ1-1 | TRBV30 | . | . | TGTGCCTGGAGTTCTTGGGGAGGTCCGAACACTGAAGCTTTCTTT | CAWSSWGGPNTEAFF
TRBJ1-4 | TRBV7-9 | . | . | TGTGCCAGCAGCTTAGCAAGTGGGACGCGGGTTGAAAAACTGTTTTTT | CASSLASGTRVEKLFF
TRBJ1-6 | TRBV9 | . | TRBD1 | TGTGCCAGCAGTCCTACAGGGGCTAATTCACCCCTCCACTTT | CASSPTGANSPLHF
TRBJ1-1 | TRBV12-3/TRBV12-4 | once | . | TGTGCCAGCAATATGGGGTCAGTCAAAGCTTTCTTT | CASNMGSVKAFF
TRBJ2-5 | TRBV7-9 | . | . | TGTGCCAGCAGCAACTACAGGGACCAAGAGACCCAGTACTTC | CASSNYRDQETQYF
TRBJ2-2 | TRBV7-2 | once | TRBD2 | TGTGCCAGCAGCTTATGGGCATTAAGCGGGAGGAATCCCGGGGAGCTGTTTTTT | CASSLWALSGRNPGELFF
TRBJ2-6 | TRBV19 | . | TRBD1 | TGTGCCAGCACTATGACAGGGCCGGCCGGGGCCAACGTCCTGACTTTC | CASTMTGPAGANVLTF
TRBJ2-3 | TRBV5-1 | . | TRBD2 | TGCGCCAGCAGCTTGGGGGCTAGCGGGGGCGGAGATACGCAGTATTTT | CASSLGASGGGDTQYF
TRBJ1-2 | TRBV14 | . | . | TGTGCCAGCAGCCAAGACCTGGACGGGGTTCGGGGCTACACCTTC | CASSQDLDGVRGYTF
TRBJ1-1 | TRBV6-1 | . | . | TGTGCCAGCAGTGAACGGAACAGGGAAACTGAAGCTTTCTTT | CASSERNRETEAFF
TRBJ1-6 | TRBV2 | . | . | TGTGCCAGCAGCGACGGCAATTCACCCCTCCACTTT | CASSDGNSPLHF
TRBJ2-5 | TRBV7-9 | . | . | TGTGCCAGCAGCCAAAGGTCCATCTTTCAGACCCAGTACTTC | CASSQRSIFQTQYF
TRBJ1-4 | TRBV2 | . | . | TGTGCCAGCAGTGGAAGACAGCGTAATGAAAAACTGTTTTTT | CASSGRQRNEKLFF
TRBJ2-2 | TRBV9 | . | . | TGTGCCAGCAGCGTAGTTGAACGGCCCGGGGAGCTGTTTTTT | CASSVVERPGELFF
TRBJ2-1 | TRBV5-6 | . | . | TGTGCCAGCAGCAGTGGAGTTAGCTCCTACAATGAGCAGTTCTTC | CASSSGVSSYNEQFF
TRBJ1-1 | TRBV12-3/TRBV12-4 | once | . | TGTGCCAGCAGTAAGGGAGGGAACACTGAAGCTTTCTTT | CASSKGGNTEAFF
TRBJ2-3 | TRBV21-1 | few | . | TGTGCCAGCAGCAAAGCGCTTCCGGAGTTTTGCACAGATACGCAGTATTTT | CASSKALPEFCTDTQYF
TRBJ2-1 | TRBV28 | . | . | TGTGCCAGCGGGGGGATGCGCCGAGACCGCGGTGAGCAGTTCTTC | CASGGMRRDRGEQFF
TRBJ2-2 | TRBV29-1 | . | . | TGCAGCGTTGTCGGGACCGGGGAGCTGTTTTTT | CSVVGTGELFF
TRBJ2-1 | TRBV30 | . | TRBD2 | TGTGCCTGGAGTTGGCGGGGGGGGAGGAATGAGCAGTTCTTC | CAWSWRGGRNEQFF
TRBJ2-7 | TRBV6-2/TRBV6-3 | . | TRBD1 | TGTGCCAGCAGTGGGGGGGGACAGGGAGCCTACGAGCAGTACTTC | CASSGGGQGAYEQYF
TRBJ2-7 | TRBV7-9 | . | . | TGTGCCAGCAGCCCGCTCACACCCCCCAACGAGCAGTACTTC | CASSPLTPPNEQYF
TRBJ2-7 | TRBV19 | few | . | TGTGCCAGTAGTCCCTCGTGGGGGGGCTCTGGCGAGCAGTACTTC | CASSPSWGGSGEQYF
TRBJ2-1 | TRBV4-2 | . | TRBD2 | TGTGCCAGCAGCAATCTAGCGGGGGGTGAGCAGTTCTTC | CASSNLAGGEQFF
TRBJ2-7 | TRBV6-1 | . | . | TGTGCCAGCAGTGAAGTCCCCCGGCCCTCCTACGAGCAGTACTTC | CASSEVPRPSYEQYF
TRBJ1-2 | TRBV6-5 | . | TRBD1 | TGTGCCAGCAGTTTGGCAGGGGGGCTTGAAGGCTACACCTTC | CASSLAGGLEGYTF
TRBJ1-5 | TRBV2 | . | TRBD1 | TGTGCCAGCAGGAAGGGGACAGGAAATTGGGGCAATCAGCCCCAGCATTTT | CASRKGTGNWGNQPQHF
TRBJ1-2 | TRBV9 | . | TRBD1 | TGTGCCAGCAGCGTCAACCCGGGACAGGGCTATGGCTACACCTTC | CASSVNPGQGYGYTF
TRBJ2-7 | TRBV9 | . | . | TGTGCCAGCAGCGTAGGCCAGAGCTCCTACGAGCAGTACTTC | CASSVGQSSYEQYF
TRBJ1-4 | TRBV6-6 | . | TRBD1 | TGTGCCAGCAGTTCCGGGGGACAGGCAATGGAAAAACTGTTTTTT | CASSSGGQAMEKLFF
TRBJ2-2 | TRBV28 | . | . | TGTGCCAGCAGTTTGAGGGGGATCAACACCGGGGAGCTGTTTTTT | CASSLRGINTGELFF
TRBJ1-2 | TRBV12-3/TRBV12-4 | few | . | TGTGCCAGCAGTTTAAGGGCGTATGGCTACACCTTC | CASSLRAYGYTF
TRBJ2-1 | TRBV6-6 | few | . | TGTGCCAGCAGGCGACTGGAAGAGCAGTTCTTC | CASRRLEEQFF
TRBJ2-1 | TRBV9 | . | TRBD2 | TGTGCCAGCAGCGTCAGCGGGGCGAATGAGCAGTTCTTC | CASSVSGANEQFF
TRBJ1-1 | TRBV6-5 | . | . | TGTGCCAGCAGTTTAGGTTATCTCATGAACACTGAAGCTTTCTTT | CASSLGYLMNTEAFF
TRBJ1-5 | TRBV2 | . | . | TGTGCCAGCAGTCGAAACAGACCCACGGGCAATCAGCCCCAGCATTTT | CASSRNRPTGNQPQHF
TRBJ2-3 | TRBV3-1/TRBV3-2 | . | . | TGTGCCAGCAGCCAAGGGGTGGGACCAGATACGCAGTATTTT | CASSQGVGPDTQYF
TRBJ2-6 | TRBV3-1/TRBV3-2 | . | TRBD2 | TGTGCCAGCAGCCCGATCTTGACTAGCGGGAGCCCCGGGGCCAACGTCCTGACTTTC | CASSPILTSGSPGANVLTF
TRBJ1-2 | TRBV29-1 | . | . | TGCAGCGTTGTATCCAGCGGATATGGCTACACCTTC | CSVVSSGYGYTF
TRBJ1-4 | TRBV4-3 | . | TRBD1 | TGCGCCAGCAGCCAGGGACAGGGGGGCCTTAATGAAAAACTGTTTTTT | CASSQGQGGLNEKLFF
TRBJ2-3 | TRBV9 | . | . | TGTGCCAGCAGCTTGGGGCCCACCACAGATACGCAGTATTTT | CASSLGPTTDTQYF
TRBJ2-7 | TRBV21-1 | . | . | TGTGCCAGCAGCGTAGTATCCGGGACACTTTCCTACGAGCAGTACTTC | CASSVVSGTLSYEQYF
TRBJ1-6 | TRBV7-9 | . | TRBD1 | TGTGCCAGCAGCCACCCAATTAGAGGGGGCCCTAATTCACCCCTCCACTTT | CASSHPIRGGPNSPLHF
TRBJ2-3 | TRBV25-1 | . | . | TGTGCCAGCAGTGACGCAGATACGCAGTATTTT | CASSDADTQYF
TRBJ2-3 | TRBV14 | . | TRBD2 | TGTGCCAGCAGCCAAGATCGCGGGAGGGGACTAGCGCTCACAGATACGCAGTATTTT | CASSQDRGRGLALTDTQYF
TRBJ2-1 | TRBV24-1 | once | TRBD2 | TGTGCCACCAGTGATTTCGTAGCGGGAGGGGGCAATGAGCAGTTCTTC | CATSDFVAGGGNEQFF
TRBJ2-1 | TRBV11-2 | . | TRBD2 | TGTGCCAGCAGCCGCTCTGGGACTAGCGGGATGGCTGAGCAGTTCTTC | CASSRSGTSGMAEQFF